This TCR beta chain emerged from a study of blood T cell repertoires in COVID-19. Background on the study: Samples came from the United States, Italy and Spain, spanning acute and convalescent COVID-19.

Assignments of participants to cohorts depended upon their own reported clinical history. The CDR3 is 11 residues long. The V end lost 4 bases, the J end lost 8 bases, and 6 bases lay between the germline ends. Germline CDR1 MGHDK, CDR2 SYGVNS. The data were produced by immunoSEQ multiplex PCR, yet TCRdb's version contains in-frame clones alone and is incomplete. This table holds 150,000 to 200,000 clones, around 80% found once. The sequencing sample was made of PBMCs or T cells enriched from blood (not recorded which). The sequence came from a woman between 50 and 59 years old who had recovered from COVID-19. The chain links TRBV25-1 to TRBJ2-1; unclear D gene. The DNA for the CDR3 is TGTGCCAGCAGTGCCCTCGATGAGCAGTTCTTC. Encoded protein: CASSALDEQFF.